The entry that follows covers one TCR beta chain sequence. Generated by immunoSEQ multiplex PCR, the TCRdb table keeps only in-frame clones and is missing some. The sample yields approximately 240,000 clones, around 90% seen once. This sample is drawn from a study of blood T cell repertoires in COVID-19. Germline CDR1 SNHLY, CDR2 FYNNEI. V dropped 2 bases and J dropped 3 bases, with 14 bases sitting between them. CDR3 length: 15 residues. The material sequenced was peripheral blood. The clonotype was recovered from a man under 40 with COVID-19, enrolled during active disease. The chain combines TRBV2 with TRBJ2-7; D remains unclear. In nucleotides, the CDR3 is TGTGCCAGCAGTGAATCCTCGGGTTCCGGCTACGAGCAGTACTTC. Encoded protein: CASSESSGSGYEQYF.